A single sample gave rise to the 5 T cell receptor beta chains below, sequenced in a study of blood T cell repertoires in COVID-19. This table comes from immunoSEQ multiplex PCR, and its TCRdb copy is limited to in-frame clones, with some not included. The sample contains 150,000 to 200,000 clones, roughly four fifths of which appear only once. The sequenced sample was peripheral blood. The receptor set was obtained from a human donor in a cohort sampled during active COVID-19.

The V gene is TRBV11-2, the J gene TRBJ2-5, with D perhaps matching TRBD1 (6 bases). The V gene lost 0 bases and the J gene lost 4 bases, with 24 bases spanning the gap. This CDR3 spans 19 amino acids. Germline CDR1 SGHAT, CDR2 FQNNGV. CDR3 in DNA: TGTGCCAGCAGCTTAGATTGGGTGCCAGGGGCGGAATTGAGAGAGACCCAGTACTTC. This translates into CASSLDWVPGAELRETQYF.

This sequence joins TRBV6-5 and TRBJ2-5; D is ambiguous. CDR1 and CDR2 (germline): MNHEY, SVGAGI. The V end lost 3 bases, the J end lost 2 bases, and 7 bases lay between the germline ends. The CDR3 length is 13 residues. The CDR3 DNA is TGTGCCAGCAGTTATGGCGGTCAAGAGACCCAGTACTTC. As protein: CASSYGGQETQYF.

The chain recombines TRBV30 with TRBJ1-6; 9 bases agree with TRBD1. V shed 5 bases, J shed 7 bases, and the junction held 3 bases outside the gene matches. The CDR3 is made up of 13 amino acids. The V gene's germline CDR1 is GTSNPN and CDR2 SVGIG (reference sequence). In nucleotides, the CDR3 is TGTGCCTGGGGGACAGGGTGGAATTCACCCCTCCACTTT. Amino acids: CAWGTGWNSPLHF.

This chain uses TRBV15 with TRBJ2-2, with 12 bases lining up with TRBD2. This CDR3 has 17 residues. CDR1 is LNHNV, CDR2 YYDKDF, per germline (reference sequence). J lost 5 bases, V lost 8 bases, and 12 bases had no gene match. The CDR3: CATSAGLAGGRTGELFF. The CDR3 region has the DNA TGTGCCACCTCGGCCGGGCTAGCGGGGGGGCGAACCGGGGAGCTGTTTTTT.

The chain recombines TRBV7-8 with TRBJ2-3; 12 bases agree with TRBD2. The CDR3 runs to 17 residues. V dropped 1 base and J dropped 6; count of bases not matched to a gene: 8. CDR1 is SGHVS and CDR2 is FQNEAQ in the germline V gene. The CDR3 nucleotides read TGTGCCAGCAGCTTAGTCCTAGCGGGAGGGGTGGCGGATACGCAGTATTTT. It translates to CASSLVLAGGVADTQYF.